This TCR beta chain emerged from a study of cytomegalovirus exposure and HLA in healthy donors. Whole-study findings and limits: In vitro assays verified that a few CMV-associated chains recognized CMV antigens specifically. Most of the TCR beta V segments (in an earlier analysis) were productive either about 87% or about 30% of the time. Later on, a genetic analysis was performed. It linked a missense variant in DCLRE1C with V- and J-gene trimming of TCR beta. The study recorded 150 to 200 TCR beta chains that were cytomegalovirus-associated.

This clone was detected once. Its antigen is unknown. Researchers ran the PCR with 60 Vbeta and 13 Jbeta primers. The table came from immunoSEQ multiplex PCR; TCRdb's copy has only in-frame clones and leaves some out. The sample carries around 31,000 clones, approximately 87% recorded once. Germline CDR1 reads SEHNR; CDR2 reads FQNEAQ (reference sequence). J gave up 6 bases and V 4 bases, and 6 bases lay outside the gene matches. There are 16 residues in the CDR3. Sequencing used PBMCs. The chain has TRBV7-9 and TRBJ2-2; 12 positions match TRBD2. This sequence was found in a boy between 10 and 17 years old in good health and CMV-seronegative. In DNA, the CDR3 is TGTGCCAGCAGCTCGAGACTAGCGGGGGAGCCCGGGGAGCTGTTTTTT. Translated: CASSSRLAGEPGELFF. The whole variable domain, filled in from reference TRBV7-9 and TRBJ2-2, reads DTGVSQNPRHKITKRGQNVTFRCDPISEHNRLYWYRQTLGQGPEFLTYFQNEAQLEKSRLLSDRFSAERPKGSFSTLEIQRTEQGDSAMYLCASSSRLAGEPGELFFGEGSRLTVL.